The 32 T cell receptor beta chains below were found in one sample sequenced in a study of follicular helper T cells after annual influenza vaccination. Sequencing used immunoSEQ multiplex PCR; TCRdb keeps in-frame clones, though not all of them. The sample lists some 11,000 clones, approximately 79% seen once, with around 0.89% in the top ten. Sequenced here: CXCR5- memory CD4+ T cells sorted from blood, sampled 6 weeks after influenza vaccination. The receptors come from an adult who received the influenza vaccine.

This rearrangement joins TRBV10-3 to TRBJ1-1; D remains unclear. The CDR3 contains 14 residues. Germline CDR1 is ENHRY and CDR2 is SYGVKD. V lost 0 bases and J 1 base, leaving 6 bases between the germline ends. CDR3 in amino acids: CAISESWPNTEAFF. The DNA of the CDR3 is TGTGCCATCAGTGAGTCGTGGCCGAACACTGAAGCTTTCTTT.

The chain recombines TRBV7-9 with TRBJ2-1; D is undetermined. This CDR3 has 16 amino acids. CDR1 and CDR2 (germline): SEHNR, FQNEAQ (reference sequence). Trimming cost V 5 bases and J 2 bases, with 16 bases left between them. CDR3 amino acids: CASSPRFSFAYNEQFF. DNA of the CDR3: TGTGCCAGCAGCCCCCGGTTTAGCTTTGCCTACAATGAGCAGTTCTTC.

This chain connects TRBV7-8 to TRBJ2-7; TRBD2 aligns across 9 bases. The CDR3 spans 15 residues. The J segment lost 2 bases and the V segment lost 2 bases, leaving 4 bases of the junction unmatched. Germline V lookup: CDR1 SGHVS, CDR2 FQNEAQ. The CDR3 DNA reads TGTGCCAGCAGCTTAATAGGCGGGGGGGCCTACGAGCAGTACTTC. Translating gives CASSLIGGGAYEQYF. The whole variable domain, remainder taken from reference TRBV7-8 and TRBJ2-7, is GAGVSQSPRYKVAKRGQDVALRCDPISGHVSLFWYQQALGQGPEFLTYFQNEAQLDKSGLPSDRFFAERPEGSVSTLKIQRTQQEDSAVYLCASSLIGGGAYEQYFGPGTRLTVT.

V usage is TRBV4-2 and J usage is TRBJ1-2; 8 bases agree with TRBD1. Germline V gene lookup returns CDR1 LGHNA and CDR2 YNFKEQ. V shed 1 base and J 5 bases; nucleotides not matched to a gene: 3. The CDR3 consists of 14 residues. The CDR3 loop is CASSQAGGGYGYTF. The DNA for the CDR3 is TGTGCCAGCAGCCAAGCAGGGGGCGGATATGGCTACACCTTC.

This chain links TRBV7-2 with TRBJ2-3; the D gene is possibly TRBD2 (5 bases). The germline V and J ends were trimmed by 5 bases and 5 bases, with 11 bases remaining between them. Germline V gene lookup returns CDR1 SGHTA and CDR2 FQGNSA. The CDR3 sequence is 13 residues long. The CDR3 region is CASSQPRGDTQYF. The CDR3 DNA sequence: TGTGCCAGCAGCCAACCCCGGGGAGATACGCAGTATTTT.

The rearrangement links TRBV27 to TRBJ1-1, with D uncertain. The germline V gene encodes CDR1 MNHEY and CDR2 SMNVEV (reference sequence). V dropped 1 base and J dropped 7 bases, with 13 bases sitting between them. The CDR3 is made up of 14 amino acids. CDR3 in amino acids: CASSLFVGAIEAFF. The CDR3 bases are TGTGCCAGCAGTTTATTTGTGGGTGCAATTGAAGCTTTCTTT.

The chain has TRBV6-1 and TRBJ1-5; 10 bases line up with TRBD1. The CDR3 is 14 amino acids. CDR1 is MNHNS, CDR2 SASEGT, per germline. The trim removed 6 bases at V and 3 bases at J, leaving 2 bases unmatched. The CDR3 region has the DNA TGTGCCAGCAGCGGGACAGGGGTCAATCAGCCCCAGCATTTT. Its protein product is CASSGTGVNQPQHF.

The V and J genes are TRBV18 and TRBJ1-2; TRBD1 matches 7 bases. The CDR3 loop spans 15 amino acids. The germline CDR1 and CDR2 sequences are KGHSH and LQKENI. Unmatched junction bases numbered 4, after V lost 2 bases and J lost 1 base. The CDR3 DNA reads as TGTGCCAGCTCACCAGACCGGGACAGTAACTATGGCTACACCTTC. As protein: CASSPDRDSNYGYTF.

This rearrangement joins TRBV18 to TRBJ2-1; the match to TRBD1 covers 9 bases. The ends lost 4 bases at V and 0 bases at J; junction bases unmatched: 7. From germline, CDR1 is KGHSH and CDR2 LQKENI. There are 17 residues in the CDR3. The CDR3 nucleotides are TGTGCCAGCTCACAACAAGGACAGGGGTCCTCCTACAATGAGCAGTTCTTC. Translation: CASSQQGQGSSYNEQFF.

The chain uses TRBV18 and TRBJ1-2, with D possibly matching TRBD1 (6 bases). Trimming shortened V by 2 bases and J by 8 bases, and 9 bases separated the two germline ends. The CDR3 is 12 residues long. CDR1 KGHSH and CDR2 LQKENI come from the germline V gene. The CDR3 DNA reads TGTGCCAGCTCACCAGGGGGGCGAGGCTACACCTTC. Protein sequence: CASSPGGRGYTF. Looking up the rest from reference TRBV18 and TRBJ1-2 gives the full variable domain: NAGVMQNPRHLVRRRGQEARLRCSPMKGHSHVYWYRQLPEEGLKFMVYLQKENIIDESGMPKERFSAEFPKEGPSILRIQQVVRGDSAAYFCASSPGGRGYTFGSGTRLTVV.

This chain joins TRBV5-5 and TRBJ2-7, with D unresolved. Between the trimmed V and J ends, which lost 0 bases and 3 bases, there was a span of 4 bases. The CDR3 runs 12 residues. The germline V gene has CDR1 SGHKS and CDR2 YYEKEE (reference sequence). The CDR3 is CASSLDFYEQYF. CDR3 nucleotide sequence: TGTGCCAGCAGCTTGGACTTCTACGAGCAGTACTTC. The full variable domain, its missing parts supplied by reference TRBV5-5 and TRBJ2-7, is DAGVTQSPTHLIKTRGQQVTLRCSPISGHKSVSWYQQVLGQGPQFIFQYYEKEERGRGNFPDRFSARQFPNYSSELNVNALLLGDSALYLCASSLDFYEQYFGPGTRLTVT.

The CDR3 is CASSLGGAGNTIYF. The DNA for the CDR3 is TGCGCCAGCAGCTTGGGAGGCGCCGGAAACACCATATATTTT. The chain recombines TRBV5-1 with TRBJ1-3; D is uncertain. Trimming removed 0 bases at V and 4 bases at J, with 8 bases between. The CDR3 sequence is 14 residues long. Germline V gene data show CDR1 as SGHRS and CDR2 as YFSETQ. Complete variable domain (other parts from reference TRBV5-1 and TRBJ1-3): KAGVTQTPRYLIKTRGQQVTLSCSPISGHRSVSWYQQTPGQGLQFLFEYFSETQRNKGNFPGRFSGRQFSNSRSEMNVSTLELGDSALYLCASSLGGAGNTIYFGEGSWLTVV.

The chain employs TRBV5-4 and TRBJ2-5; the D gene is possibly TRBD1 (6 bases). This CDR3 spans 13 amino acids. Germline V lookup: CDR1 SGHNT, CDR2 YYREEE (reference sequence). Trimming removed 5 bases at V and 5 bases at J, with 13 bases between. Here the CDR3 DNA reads TGTGCCAGCAGAAATGGACAGTCGGAGACCCAGTACTTC. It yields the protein CASRNGQSETQYF.

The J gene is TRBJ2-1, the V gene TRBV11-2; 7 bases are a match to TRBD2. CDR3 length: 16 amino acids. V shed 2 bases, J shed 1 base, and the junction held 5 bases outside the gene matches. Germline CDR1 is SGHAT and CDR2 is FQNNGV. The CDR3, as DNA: TGTGCCAGCAGCTTACTAGCGGAGCTTTCCTACAATGAGCAGTTCTTC. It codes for CASSLLAELSYNEQFF.

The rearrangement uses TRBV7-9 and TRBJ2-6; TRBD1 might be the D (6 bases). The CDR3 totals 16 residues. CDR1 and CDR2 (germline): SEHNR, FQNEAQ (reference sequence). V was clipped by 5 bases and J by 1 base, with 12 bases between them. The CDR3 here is CASSPFQGSGANVLTF. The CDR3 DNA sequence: TGTGCCAGCAGCCCTTTTCAGGGGTCTGGGGCCAACGTCCTGACTTTC.

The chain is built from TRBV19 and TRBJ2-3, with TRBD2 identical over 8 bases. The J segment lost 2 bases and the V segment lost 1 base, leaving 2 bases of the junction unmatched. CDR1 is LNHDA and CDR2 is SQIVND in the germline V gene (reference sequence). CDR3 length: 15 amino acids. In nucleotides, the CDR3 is TGTGCCAGTAGTATAGCGGGGGGGCTCACAGATACGCAGTATTTT. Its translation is CASSIAGGLTDTQYF.

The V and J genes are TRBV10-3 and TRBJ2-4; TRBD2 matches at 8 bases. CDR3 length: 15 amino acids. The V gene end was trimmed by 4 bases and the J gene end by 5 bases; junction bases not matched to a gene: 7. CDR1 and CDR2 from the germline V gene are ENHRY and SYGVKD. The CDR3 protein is CAISGGGGFENIQYF. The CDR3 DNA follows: TGTGCCATCAGTGGTGGCGGGGGGTTTGAAAACATTCAGTACTTC.

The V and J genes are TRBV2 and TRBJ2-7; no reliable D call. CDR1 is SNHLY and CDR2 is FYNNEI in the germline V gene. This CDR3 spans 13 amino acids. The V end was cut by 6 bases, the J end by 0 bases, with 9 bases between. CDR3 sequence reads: CASRGMGSYEQYF. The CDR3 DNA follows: TGTGCCAGCAGGGGAATGGGCTCCTACGAGCAGTACTTC.

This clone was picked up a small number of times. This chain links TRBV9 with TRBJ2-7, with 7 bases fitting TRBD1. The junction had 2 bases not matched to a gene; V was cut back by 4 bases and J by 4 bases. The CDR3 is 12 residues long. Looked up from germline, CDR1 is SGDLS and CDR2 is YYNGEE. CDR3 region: CASSPQGYEQYF. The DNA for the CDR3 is TGTGCCAGCAGCCCACAGGGGTACGAGCAGTACTTC.

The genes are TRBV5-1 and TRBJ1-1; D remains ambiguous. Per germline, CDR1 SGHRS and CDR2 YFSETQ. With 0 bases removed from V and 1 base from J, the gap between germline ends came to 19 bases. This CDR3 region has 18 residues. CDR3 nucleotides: TGCGCCAGCAGCTTGGTGTACACCATTAGGGATTCGAACACTGAAGCTTTCTTT. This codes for CASSLVYTIRDSNTEAFF.

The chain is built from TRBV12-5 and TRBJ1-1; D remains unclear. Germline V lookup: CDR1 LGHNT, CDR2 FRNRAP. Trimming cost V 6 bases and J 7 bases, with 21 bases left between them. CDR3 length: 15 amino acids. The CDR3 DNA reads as TGTGCTAGTGGCCGAAGCGGGCGGGGTAGGGATGAAGCTTTCTTT. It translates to CASGRSGRGRDEAFF.

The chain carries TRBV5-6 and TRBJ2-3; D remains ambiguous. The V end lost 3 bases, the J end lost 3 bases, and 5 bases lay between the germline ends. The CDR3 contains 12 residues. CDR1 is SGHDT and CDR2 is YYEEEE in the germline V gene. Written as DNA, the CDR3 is TGTGCCAGCAGCTCTTGGACAGATACGCAGTATTTT. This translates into CASSSWTDTQYF.

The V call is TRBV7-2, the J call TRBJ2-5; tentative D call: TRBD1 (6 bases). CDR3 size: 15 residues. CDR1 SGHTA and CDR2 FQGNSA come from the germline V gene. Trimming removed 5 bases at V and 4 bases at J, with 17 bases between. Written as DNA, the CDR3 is TGTGCCAGCAGCCGGGATGGGAGCAGGGGAGAGACCCAGTACTTC. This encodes CASSRDGSRGETQYF.

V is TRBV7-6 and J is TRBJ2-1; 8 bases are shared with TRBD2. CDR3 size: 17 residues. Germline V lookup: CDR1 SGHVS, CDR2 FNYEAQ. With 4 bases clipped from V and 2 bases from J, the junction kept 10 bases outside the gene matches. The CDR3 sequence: CASSSTYSGKTYNEQFF. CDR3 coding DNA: TGTGCCAGCAGCTCAACCTATAGCGGGAAGACCTACAATGAGCAGTTCTTC.

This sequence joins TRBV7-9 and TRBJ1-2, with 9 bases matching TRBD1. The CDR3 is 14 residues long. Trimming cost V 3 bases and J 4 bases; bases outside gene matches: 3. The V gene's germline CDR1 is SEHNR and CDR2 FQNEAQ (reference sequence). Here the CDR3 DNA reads TGTGCCAGCAGCTTGGAGACAGGGGGCTATGGCTACACCTTC. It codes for CASSLETGGYGYTF.

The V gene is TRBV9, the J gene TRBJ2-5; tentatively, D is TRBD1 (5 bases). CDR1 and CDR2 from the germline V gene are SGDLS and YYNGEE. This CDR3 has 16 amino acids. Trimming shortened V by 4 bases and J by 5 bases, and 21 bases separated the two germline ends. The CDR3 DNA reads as TGTGCCAGCAGCCCGCACCCGCAGGGAAGTGGGGAGACCCAGTACTTC. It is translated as CASSPHPQGSGETQYF.

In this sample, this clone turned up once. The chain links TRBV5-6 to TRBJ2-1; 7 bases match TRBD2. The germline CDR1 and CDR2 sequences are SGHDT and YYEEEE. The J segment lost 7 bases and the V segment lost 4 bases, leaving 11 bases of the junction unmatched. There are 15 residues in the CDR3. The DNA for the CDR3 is TGTGCCAGCAGCCCCACCGGGAGGACTGAGAATGAGCAGTTCTTC. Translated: CASSPTGRTENEQFF.

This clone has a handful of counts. The CDR3 coding sequence is TGCGCCAGCAGCTTGGCCCAGTACACCGGGGAGCTGTTTTTT. Amino acids: CASSLAQYTGELFF. The V and J genes are TRBV5-1 and TRBJ2-2, with unresolved D. Germline assignment: CDR1 SGHRS and CDR2 YFSETQ. With 0 bases removed from V and 3 bases from J, the gap between germline ends came to 6 bases. The CDR3 loop spans 14 amino acids.

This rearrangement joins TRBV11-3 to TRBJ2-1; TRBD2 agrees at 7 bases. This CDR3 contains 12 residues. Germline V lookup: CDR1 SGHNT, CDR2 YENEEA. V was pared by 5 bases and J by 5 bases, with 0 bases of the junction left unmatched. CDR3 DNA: TGTGCCAGCAGCCGGGGGGACAATGAGCAGTTCTTC. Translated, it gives CASSRGDNEQFF. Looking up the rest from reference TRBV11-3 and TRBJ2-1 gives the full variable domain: EAGVVQSPRYKIIEKKQPVAFWCNPISGHNTLYWYLQNLGQGPELLIRYENEEAVDDSQLPKDRFSAERLKGVDSTLKIQPAELGDSAVYLCASSRGDNEQFFGPGTRLTVL.

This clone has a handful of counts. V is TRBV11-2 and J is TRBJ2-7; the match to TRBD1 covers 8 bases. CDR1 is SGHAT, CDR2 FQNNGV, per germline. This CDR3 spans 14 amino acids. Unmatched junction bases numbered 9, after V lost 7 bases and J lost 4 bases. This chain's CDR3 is CASTWGTGVYEQYF. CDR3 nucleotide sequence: TGTGCCAGCACCTGGGGGACAGGAGTATACGAGCAGTACTTC.

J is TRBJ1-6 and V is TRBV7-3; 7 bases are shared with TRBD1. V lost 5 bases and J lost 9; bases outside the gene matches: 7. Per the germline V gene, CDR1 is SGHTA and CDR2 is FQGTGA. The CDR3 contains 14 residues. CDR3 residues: CASSLRDRASPLHF. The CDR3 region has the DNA TGTGCCAGCAGCCTAAGGGACAGAGCTTCACCCCTCCACTTT.

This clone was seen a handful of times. CDR3 DNA: TGTGCCAGCAGTGATACTCTCTATGGCTACACCTTC. Residues: CASSDTLYGYTF. The genes are TRBV2 and TRBJ1-2; D gene ambiguous. V was cut by 3 bases and J by 4 bases, with 6 bases left in between. Looked up from germline, CDR1 is SNHLY and CDR2 is FYNNEI. The CDR3 length is 12 residues.